This entry is about one T cell receptor (beta chain). What it binds is not known. The table came from immunoSEQ multiplex PCR; TCRdb's copy has only in-frame clones and leaves some out. This sample has over 50,000 clones, with 92% found just once. This sample was included in a study of cytomegalovirus exposure and HLA in healthy donors. This CDR3 spans 16 amino acids. V was clipped by 4 bases and J by 3 bases; unmatched bases: 6. The germline V gene has CDR1 MNHNS and CDR2 SASEGT. Findings and caveats of the study: Listed as cytomegalovirus-associated were over 150 TCR beta chains.

The TCR was taken from a man aged 18 to 29 in good health and CMV-seropositive. The sequencing sample was made of PBMCs. V gene TRBV6-1 combines with J gene TRBJ2-3; 11 nucleotides agree with TRBD2. The CDR3 here is CASSGVSGRGTDTQYF. In nucleotides, the CDR3 is TGTGCCAGCAGTGGGGTTAGCGGGAGGGGGACAGATACGCAGTATTTT.